The sequence of this T cell receptor (beta chain) was determined in a study of T-cell memory formation after mild COVID-19. CDR3 length equals 13 residues. Germline assignment: CDR1 ENHRY and CDR2 SYGVKD. Trimming took off 4 bases at V and 4 bases at J, with 11 bases between the two ends. Study results and limitations: Clones from the second wave (peaking day 37) had unconfirmed SARS-CoV-2 specificity.

TCRdb re-analysed the 5' RACE reads in MiXCR, keeping a single row per CDR3 protein. This table has roughly 380,000 distinct CDR3 sequences, 25% to 30% appearing once. This clonotype appeared a few times. Its antigen is as yet unknown. The chain joins TRBV10-3 to TRBJ2-7; no reliable D call. This clonotype was sampled from an adult woman who had mild COVID-19 (a few samples of this study predate the infection). Cell type and time point are not known. Material for sequencing was PBMCs or a T cell subset sorted from them (not recorded which). Written as DNA, the CDR3 is TGTGCCATCAGTGCGGCAGGCCCATACGAGCAGTACTTC. Residues: CAISAAGPYEQYF.